Presented here are 32 T cell receptor beta chains from one specimen sequenced in a study of T cells in Graves' hyperthyroidism and ophthalmopathy. Amplification yielded TCR beta CDR3 regions, with RNA transcripts as the source. Researchers ran a first-round RT-PCR on the TCR CDR3 using the HTBI primer set. TCRdb reprocessed the multiplex PCR reads via MiXCR and lists one record per CDR3 protein. The sample gives fewer than 650,000 distinct CDR3 sequences, about 15% of which show up once; about 5.8% is in the top ten. Sequenced input: blood. All receptors come from a woman in her 30s with Graves' hyperthyroidism that later progressed to Graves' ophthalmopathy.

CDR3 loop: CASSPGLAETYEQYF. The CDR3 DNA reads TGTGCCAGCAGCCCTGGACTAGCGGAAACCTACGAGCAGTACTTC. The chain employs TRBV5-4 and TRBJ2-7; 10 bases are a match to TRBD2. The CDR3 is 15 amino acids. From germline, CDR1 is SGHNT and CDR2 YYREEE (reference sequence). Trimming cost V 4 bases and J 2 bases; bases outside gene matches: 6.

The V call is TRBV7-3, the J call TRBJ2-5; 7 nucleotides line up with TRBD2. The ends lost 2 bases at V and 5 bases at J; junction bases unmatched: 8. The germline gives CDR1 SGHTA, CDR2 FQGTGA. CDR3 length: 15 amino acids. This CDR3 reads CASSLWGDYGETQYF. CDR3 DNA: TGTGCCAGCAGCTTATGGGGGGACTATGGGGAGACCCAGTACTTC.

The sample holds one count of this clonotype. A much larger clone lies one base from this, so it may be a read error. The chain has TRBV7-9 and TRBJ2-5, with TRBD1 matching over 8 bases. J lost 3 bases, V lost 5 bases, and 8 bases had no gene match. The germline CDR1 and CDR2 sequences are SEHNR and FQNEAQ (reference sequence). The length of the CDR3 is 15 residues. Here the CDR3 reads CASSPDRGREETQYF. DNA of the CDR3: TGTGCCAGCAGCCCCGACAGGGGCCGTGAAGAGACCCAGTACTTC.

The table lists this clonotype with many counts. The gene calls are TRBV2 and TRBJ1-5; no clear D. The CDR3 runs to 15 residues. The ends were cut back, 5 bases at V and 3 bases at J, with 14 bases in the middle. Looked up from germline, CDR1 is SNHLY and CDR2 is FYNNEI. CDR3 sequence (DNA): TGTGCCAGCAGTAGAGGGAATATCATCAATCAGCCCCAGCATTTT. It translates to CASSRGNIINQPQHF.

Many counts were recorded for this clonotype. V and J are TRBV20-1 and TRBJ2-1; tentative D call: TRBD1 (5 bases). This CDR3 is 13 amino acids long. Looked up from germline, CDR1 is DFQATT and CDR2 is SNEGSKA (reference sequence). Between the trimmed V and J ends, which lost 1 base and 8 bases, there was a span of 12 bases. The CDR3 region has the DNA TGCAGTGCTAGAGCTCCGGCAGGGCATGAGCAGTTCTTC. This translates into CSARAPAGHEQFF.

This clonotype was found many times. The chain couples TRBV4-2 to TRBJ1-5; D is unclear. The CDR3 has 15 residues. Trimming took off 0 bases at V and 3 bases at J, with 9 bases between the two ends. Germline V gives CDR1 LGHNA, CDR2 YNFKEQ. As DNA, the CDR3 is TGTGCCAGCAGCCAAGAACACAGCTACAATCAGCCCCAGCATTTT. It yields the protein CASSQEHSYNQPQHF.

For the CDR3, the DNA is TGCAGCCCTACCGGCGGGGGCACAGATACGCAGTATTTT. Translating gives CSPTGGGTDTQYF. The rearrangement links TRBV20-1 to TRBJ2-3, with D tentatively TRBD2 (6 bases). The CDR3 sequence is 13 residues long. The germline CDR1 and CDR2 sequences are DFQATT and SNEGSKA (reference sequence).

CDR3: CASSPHPKTGSKETQYF. CDR3 nucleotides: TGTGCCAGCAGCCCCCACCCGAAGACAGGGTCCAAAGAGACCCAGTACTTC. The chain uses TRBV5-5 and TRBJ2-5, with 7 bases aligning to TRBD1. V gave up 4 bases and J gave up 3 bases; unmatched junction bases: 15. CDR1 is SGHKS, CDR2 YYEKEE, per germline (reference sequence). There are 17 residues in the CDR3.

This clonotype was seen many times. The chain is built from TRBV2 and TRBJ1-5; D unclear. V was trimmed by 0 bases and J by 5 bases, leaving 8 bases between them. The CDR3 consists of 14 residues. Germline V CDR1 and CDR2: SNHLY, FYNNEI. For the CDR3, the DNA is TGTGCCAGCAGTGAAGCGCGGCCGGATCAGCCCCAGCATTTT. Translating it yields CASSEARPDQPQHF.

This chain links TRBV28 with TRBJ2-1, with a weak D call TRBD2 (5 bases). This CDR3 comprises 13 residues. Germline lookup yields CDR1 MDHEN and CDR2 SYDVKM. V shed 4 bases and J shed 5 bases, with 9 bases lying between them. This CDR3 reads CASSYGENNEQFF. The CDR3 bases are TGTGCCAGCAGTTATGGGGAGAACAATGAGCAGTTCTTC.

The gene calls are TRBV7-9 and TRBJ2-4; 8 positions match TRBD1. CDR3 size: 13 residues. CDR1 and CDR2 from the germline V gene are SEHNR and FQNEAQ (reference sequence). Trimming took 6 bases from V and 7 from J; bases not matched to a gene: 5. In nucleotides, the CDR3 is TGTGCCAGCAGATCACAGGGGGAGAACATTCAGTACTTC. Translated, it gives CASRSQGENIQYF.

At least ten counts were recorded for this clonotype. V usage is TRBV25-1 and J usage is TRBJ2-2; 7 bases line up with TRBD1. Per germline, CDR1 MGHDK and CDR2 SYGVNS. The CDR3 is 16 amino acids. V gave up 10 bases and J gave up 7 bases; unmatched junction bases: 18. The chain's CDR3 is CATTPGQAHIGGELFF. CDR3 nucleotides: TGTGCCACCACTCCCGGACAGGCCCATATCGGCGGGGAGCTGTTTTTT.

This clonotype was recorded at least ten times. In DNA form, the CDR3 reads TGTGCCAGCAGTTACCCCACTCGGGGGACCGGGGAGCTGTTTTTT. It specifies CASSYPTRGTGELFF. The gene calls are TRBV6-2 or TRBV6-3 and TRBJ2-2; the D gene is possibly TRBD2 (6 bases). Trimming shortened V by 2 bases and J by 5 bases, and 12 bases separated the two germline ends. The CDR3 contains 15 residues. Germline V CDR1 and CDR2: MNHEY, SVGEGT.

This clonotype turned up a few times. This chain links TRBV27 with TRBJ1-2; perhaps TRBD1 as D (5 bases). This CDR3 spans 15 amino acids. CDR1 is MNHEY, CDR2 SMNVEV, per germline (reference sequence). V was pared by 6 bases and J by 4 bases, with 18 bases between. The CDR3 nucleotides are TGTGCCAGCAGGAAGGGCCAACTGGGGGGCTATGGCTACACCTTC. Translating it yields CASRKGQLGGYGYTF.

This clonotype was observed many times. The chain is built from TRBV27 and TRBJ1-1, with a tentative D call TRBD1 (5 bases). This CDR3 spans 14 amino acids. The germline CDR1 and CDR2 sequences are MNHEY and SMNVEV (reference sequence). Trimming cost V 0 bases and J 4 bases, with 9 bases left between them. The chain's CDR3 is CASSLSGAGTEAFF. CDR3 bases: TGTGCCAGCAGTTTATCAGGGGCCGGCACTGAAGCTTTCTTT.

At least ten counts were recorded for this clonotype. The chain combines TRBV24-1 with TRBJ2-1, with 7 positions matching TRBD2. Looked up from germline, CDR1 is KGHDR and CDR2 is SFDVKD. This CDR3 contains 16 residues. The trim removed 4 bases at V and 2 bases at J, leaving 7 bases unmatched. This CDR3 reads CATSERGGSAYNEQFF. The DNA of the CDR3 is TGTGCCACCAGTGAGCGGGGCGGGAGCGCCTACAATGAGCAGTTCTTC.

Many counts were recorded for this clonotype. The chain uses TRBV5-1 and TRBJ2-1; D is uncertain. CDR3 length: 18 amino acids. With 0 bases removed from V and 6 bases from J, the gap between germline ends came to 22 bases. Germline CDR1 SGHRS, CDR2 YFSETQ. The CDR3 loop is CASSLGGRASRVGNEQFF. DNA for the CDR3: TGCGCCAGCAGCTTGGGGGGTCGGGCGTCACGAGTGGGCAATGAGCAGTTCTTC. Variable domain in full (rest from reference TRBV5-1 and TRBJ2-1): KAGVTQTPRYLIKTRGQQVTLSCSPISGHRSVSWYQQTPGQGLQFLFEYFSETQRNKGNFPGRFSGRQFSNSRSEMNVSTLELGDSALYLCASSLGGRASRVGNEQFFGPGTRLTVL.

The J gene is TRBJ2-5, the V gene TRBV19, with 7 bases matching TRBD1. This CDR3 contains 14 residues. The germline V gene has CDR1 LNHDA and CDR2 SQIVND (reference sequence). V trimming: 4 bases; J trimming: 2 bases; junction bases outside the gene matches: 4. The CDR3 nucleotides are TGTGCCAGTAGTAAACAGGGGTGGCAAGAGACCCAGTACTTC. This gives the protein CASSKQGWQETQYF.

This clonotype was seen a handful of times. V usage is TRBV30 and J usage is TRBJ2-2, with a tentative D call TRBD2 (6 bases). The CDR3 contains 17 residues. Trimming pared 1 base from V and 2 bases from J, leaving 17 bases between. Germline CDR1 is GTSNPN and CDR2 is SVGIG (reference sequence). The CDR3 here is CAWSGGSGLKNTGELFF. The CDR3, as DNA: TGTGCCTGGAGTGGGGGTAGCGGATTAAAAAACACCGGGGAGCTGTTTTTT.

Details on this clonotype: This may come from a read error, since a much larger clone is one base off. This chain connects TRBV5-1 to TRBJ1-3; D uncertain. Germline V gene data show CDR1 as SGHRS and CDR2 as YFSETQ. The CDR3 consists of 15 residues. The CDR3: CVSSLDISSGNTIYF. CDR3 bases: TGCGTCAGCAGCTTGGATATAAGCTCTGGAAACACCATATATTTT.

This clonotype was observed a few times. Its ends do not fully match the called genes, so a read error is possible. V gene TRBV6-1 combines with J gene TRBJ2-6; D is uncertain. The CDR3 totals 16 residues. CDR1 is MNHNS, CDR2 SASEGT, per germline. The CDR3 sequence: CASTPGRLSRANVLTF. CDR3 sequence (DNA): TGTGCCAGCACCCCCGGCAGGCTCTCTCGGGCCAACGTCCTGACTTTC.

The sample holds a few counts of this clonotype. This chain uses TRBV10-3 with TRBJ2-7; 11 nucleotides agree with TRBD2. The V segment lost 4 bases and the J segment 3 bases; nucleotides outside the gene matches: 8. From germline, CDR1 is ENHRY and CDR2 SYGVKD. The CDR3 sequence is 16 residues long. The CDR3 DNA reads as TGTGCCATCAGTGTAGCACTAGCGGGAGAGTACTACGAGCAGTACTTC. The encoded protein is CAISVALAGEYYEQYF.

This clonotype was detected many times. The rearrangement links TRBV12-3 or TRBV12-4 to TRBJ1-4, with a tentative D call TRBD1 (5 bases). Trimming pared 5 bases from V and 3 bases from J, leaving 13 bases between. The CDR3 contains 15 residues. CDR3 region: CASSLHGGANEKLFF. CDR3 DNA: TGTGCCAGCAGTCTCCACGGGGGGGCTAATGAAAAACTGTTTTTT.

This clonotype was seen a few times. The chain carries TRBV7-3 and TRBJ2-2, with D possibly TRBD2 on 6 matching bases. The CDR3 is 15 amino acids. V lost 4 bases and J 4 bases, leaving 13 bases between the germline ends. Germline CDR1 SGHTA, CDR2 FQGTGA. In DNA, the CDR3 is TGTGCCAGCAGCTGGGGGGTTCCGAGCACCGGGGAGCTGTTTTTT. Its translation: CASSWGVPSTGELFF.

Remarks on this clonotype: A much more abundant neighbour one base away suggests this may be a read error. The genes are TRBV6-1 and TRBJ1-1; 7 bases match TRBD1. The germline V gene encodes CDR1 MNHNS and CDR2 SASEGT. V lost 7 bases, J lost 0 bases, and 5 bases stayed unmatched. The CDR3 extends over 14 amino acids. CDR3 loop: CASNLQGMNTEAFF. DNA for the CDR3: TGTGCCAGCAACTTACAGGGGATGAACACTGAAGCTTTCTTT.

This clonotype turned up a few times. Here the CDR3 reads CSAGTGETYGYTF. DNA for the CDR3: TGCAGTGCAGGGACAGGAGAGACCTATGGCTACACCTTC. The chain joins TRBV20-1 to TRBJ1-2; 8 bases map to TRBD1. Losses at the gene ends were 6 bases for V and 4 bases for J; bases not matched to a gene: 7. CDR1 DFQATT and CDR2 SNEGSKA come from the germline V gene (reference sequence). CDR3 size: 13 residues.

V usage is TRBV20-1 and J usage is TRBJ2-4, with 7 bases that match TRBD1. This CDR3 is 14 amino acids long. Germline CDR1 and CDR2: DFQATT and SNEGSKA (reference sequence). With V trimmed by 1 base and J by 7 bases, 7 bases remained unmatched. This CDR3 is CSARVPGGPNIQYF. The CDR3 DNA reads TGCAGTGCTAGAGTGCCAGGGGGACCCAACATTCAGTACTTC.

This clonotype has more than one count but fewer than ten. V gene TRBV7-9 combines with J gene TRBJ2-1, with TRBD2 as a possible D gene (5 bases). The V end was cut by 6 bases, the J end by 8 bases, with 11 bases between. The CDR3 loop spans 12 amino acids. Germline values: CDR1 SEHNR, CDR2 FQNEAQ (reference sequence). The CDR3, as DNA: TGTGCCAGCAGGGACGAAGCGGATGAGCAGTTCTTC. Protein sequence: CASRDEADEQFF.

The sample holds many counts of this clonotype. This chain connects TRBV6-5 to TRBJ1-4; possible D gene TRBD1, 5 bases. Germline V gene sequence: CDR1 MNHEY, CDR2 SVGAGI. The CDR3 covers 18 residues. Trimming removed 0 bases at V and 0 bases at J, with 14 bases between. This chain's CDR3 is CASSYSGPQLATNEKLFF. For the CDR3, the DNA is TGTGCCAGCAGTTACTCGGGACCTCAGTTAGCAACTAATGAAAAACTGTTTTTT.

The table lists this clonotype with a few counts. The rearrangement uses TRBV7-9 and TRBJ2-3; 7 bases fit TRBD2. Unmatched junction bases numbered 17, after V lost 5 bases and J lost 6 bases. The CDR3 runs to 17 residues. The germline V gene encodes CDR1 SEHNR and CDR2 FQNEAQ (reference sequence). DNA of the CDR3: TGTGCCAGCAGCCCCCCTGTGCCTAGCGGTCCCCCCGATACGCAGTATTTT. It translates to CASSPPVPSGPPDTQYF.

This clonotype was observed a few times. The gene calls are TRBV12-5 and TRBJ1-1; no clear D. V shed 5 bases and J shed 1 base, with 14 bases lying between them. Germline CDR1 reads LGHNT; CDR2 reads FRNRAP. The length of the CDR3 is 15 residues. CDR3 nucleotides: TGTGCTAGTGGTCTCGCCGGACGGGGGAACACTGAAGCTTTCTTT. Translated, it gives CASGLAGRGNTEAFF.

In this sample, this clonotype turned up many times. CDR3 sequence: CASSIIGGVNTEAFF. CDR3 DNA: TGTGCCAGTAGTATTATCGGCGGGGTGAACACTGAAGCTTTCTTT. The J gene is TRBJ1-1, the V gene TRBV19; D is unclear. The germline V and J ends were trimmed by 3 bases and 0 bases, with 11 bases remaining between them. Germline V lookup: CDR1 LNHDA, CDR2 SQIVND (reference sequence). This CDR3 has 15 residues. Looking up the rest from reference TRBV19 and TRBJ1-1 gives the full variable domain: DGGITQSPKYLFRKEGQNVTLSCEQNLNHDAMYWYRQDPGQGLRLIYYSQIVNDFQKGDIAEGYSVSREKKESFPLTVTSAQKNPTAFYLCASSIIGGVNTEAFFGQGTRLTVV.